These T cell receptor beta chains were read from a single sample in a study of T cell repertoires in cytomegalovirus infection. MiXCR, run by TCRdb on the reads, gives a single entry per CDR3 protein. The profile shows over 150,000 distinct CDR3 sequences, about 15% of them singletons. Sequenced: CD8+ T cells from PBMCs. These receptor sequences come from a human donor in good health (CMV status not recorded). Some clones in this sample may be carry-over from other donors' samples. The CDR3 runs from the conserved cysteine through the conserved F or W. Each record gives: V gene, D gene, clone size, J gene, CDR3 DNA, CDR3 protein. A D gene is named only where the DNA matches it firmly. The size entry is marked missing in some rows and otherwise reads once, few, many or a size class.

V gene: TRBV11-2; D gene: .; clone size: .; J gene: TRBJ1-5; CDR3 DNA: TGTGCCAGCAGCTTACCGGGTACTCAGCCCCAGCATTTT; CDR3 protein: CASSLPGTQPQHF
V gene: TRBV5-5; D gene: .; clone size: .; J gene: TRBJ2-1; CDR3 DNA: TGTGCCAGCAGCGACAACAGGGTATTGGGCGCCTACAATGAGCAGTTCTTC; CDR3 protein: CASSDNRVLGAYNEQFF
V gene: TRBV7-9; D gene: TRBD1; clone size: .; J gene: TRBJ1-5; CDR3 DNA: TGTGCCAGCATGGGCGGACAGGGAGGTCAGCCCCAGCATTTT; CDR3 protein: CASMGGQGGQPQHF
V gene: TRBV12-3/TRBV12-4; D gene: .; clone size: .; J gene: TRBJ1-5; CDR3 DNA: TGTGCCAGCAGTTGGACAGTCAATCAGCCCCAGCATTTT; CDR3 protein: CASSWTVNQPQHF
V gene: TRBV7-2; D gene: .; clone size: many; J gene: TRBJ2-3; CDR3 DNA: TGTGCCAGCAGCTTAGCCCCCGGGTCGGACCGGCAGTATTTT; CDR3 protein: CASSLAPGSDRQYF
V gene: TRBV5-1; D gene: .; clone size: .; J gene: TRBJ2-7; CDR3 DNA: TGCGCCAGCAGCTTGACAGGGGGGGTAACTGGAGTGCAGTACTTC; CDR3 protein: CASSLTGGVTGVQYF
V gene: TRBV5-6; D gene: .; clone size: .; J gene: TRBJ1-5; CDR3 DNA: TGTGCCAGCAGCTTGGCCAGGGGACAGCCCCAGCATTTT; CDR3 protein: CASSLARGQPQHF
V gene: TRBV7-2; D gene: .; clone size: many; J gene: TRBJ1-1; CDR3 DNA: TGTGCCAGTATGGAGATCCAGGCTTTCTTT; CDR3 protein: CASMEIQAFF
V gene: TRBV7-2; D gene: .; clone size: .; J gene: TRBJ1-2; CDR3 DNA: TGTGCCAGCAGCTTTAGATTAGGGGATGGCTACACCTTC; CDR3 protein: CASSFRLGDGYTF
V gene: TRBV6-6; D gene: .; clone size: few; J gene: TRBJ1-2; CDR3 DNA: TGTGCCAGCAGTGACCGGGACACTAGGAACTATGGCTACACCTTC; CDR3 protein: CASSDRDTRNYGYTF
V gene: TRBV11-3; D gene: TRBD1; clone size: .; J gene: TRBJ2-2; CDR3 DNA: TGTGCCAGCAGCTCGACAGGGGGCTACACCGGGGAGCTGTTTTTT; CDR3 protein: CASSSTGGYTGELFF
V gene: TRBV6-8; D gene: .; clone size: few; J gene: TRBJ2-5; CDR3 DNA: TGTGCCAGCAGTTACGGGCGGGAGACCCAGTACTTC; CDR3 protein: CASSYGRETQYF
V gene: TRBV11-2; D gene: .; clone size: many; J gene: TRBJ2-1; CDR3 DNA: TGTGCCAGCAGCTTAGGAGGGAGCTCCTACAATGAGCAGTTCTTC; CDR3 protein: CASSLGGSSYNEQFF
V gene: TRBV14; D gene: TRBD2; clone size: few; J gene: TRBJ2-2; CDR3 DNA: TGTGCCAGCAGCCAAGGACTAGCGGGGGGGAACACCGGGGAGCTGTTTTTT; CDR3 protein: CASSQGLAGGNTGELFF
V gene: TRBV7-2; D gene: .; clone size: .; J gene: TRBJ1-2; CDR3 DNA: TGTGCCAGCTTCTTGGCGTACTCTGGCTACACCTTC; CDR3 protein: CASFLAYSGYTF
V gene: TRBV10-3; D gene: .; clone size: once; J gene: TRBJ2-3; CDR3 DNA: TGTGCCATCAGTGAGAGGGAACAGGCAACTAGCACAGATACGCAGTATTTT; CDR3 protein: CAISEREQATSTDTQYF
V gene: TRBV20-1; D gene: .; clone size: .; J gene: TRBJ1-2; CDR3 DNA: TGCAGTGCTAGAGATCCCGGGGGCATAGCCCTACTTCGGGGCTACACCTTC; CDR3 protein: CSARDPGGIALLRGYTF
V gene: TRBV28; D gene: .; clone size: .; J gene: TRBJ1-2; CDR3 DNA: TGTGCCGGGAAGAACCGGGACACCTATGGCTACACCTTC; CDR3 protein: CAGKNRDTYGYTF
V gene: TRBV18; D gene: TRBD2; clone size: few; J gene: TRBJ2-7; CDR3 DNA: TGTGCCAGCTCACCTCGAAGTCTAGCGGGGCTTACCTACGAGCAGTACTTC; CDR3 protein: CASSPRSLAGLTYEQYF
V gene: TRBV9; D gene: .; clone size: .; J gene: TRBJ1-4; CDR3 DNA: TGTGCCAGCAGCGTAGGAAGATCCTCAAATGAAAAACTGTTTTTT; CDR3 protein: CASSVGRSSNEKLFF
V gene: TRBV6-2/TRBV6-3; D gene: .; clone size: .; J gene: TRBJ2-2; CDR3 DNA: TGTGCCAGCAGCCAAGAACGGACCGGGGAGCTGTTTTTT; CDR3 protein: CASSQERTGELFF
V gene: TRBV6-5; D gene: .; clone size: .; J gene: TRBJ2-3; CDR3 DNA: TGTGCCAGCAGTCCTGGACCAGGACAGGGAGGGGATACGCAGTATTTT; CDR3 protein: CASSPGPGQGGDTQYF
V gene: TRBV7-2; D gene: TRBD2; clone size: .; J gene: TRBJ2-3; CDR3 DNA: TGTGCCAGCAGCCCCATAGCGGGGGGTGCAGATACGCAGTATTTT; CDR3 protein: CASSPIAGGADTQYF
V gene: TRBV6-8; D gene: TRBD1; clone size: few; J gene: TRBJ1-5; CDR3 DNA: TGTGCCAGCAGTACAGGGGGCTCTCAGCCCCAGCATTTT; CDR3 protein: CASSTGGSQPQHF
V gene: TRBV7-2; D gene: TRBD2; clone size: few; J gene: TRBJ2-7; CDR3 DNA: TGTGCCAGCAGCTTAAAAACGGGGGGGCTCTACGAGCAGTACTTC; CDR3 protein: CASSLKTGGLYEQYF
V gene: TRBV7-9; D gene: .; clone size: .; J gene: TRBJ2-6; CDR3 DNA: TGTGCCAGCCGGGGGCTTCCCTCTGGGGCCAACGTCCTGACTTTC; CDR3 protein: CASRGLPSGANVLTF
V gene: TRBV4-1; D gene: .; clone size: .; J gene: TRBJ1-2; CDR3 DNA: TGCGCCAGCAGCCAGACATTCCGGGATTACGGTGGCTACACCTTC; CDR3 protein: CASSQTFRDYGGYTF
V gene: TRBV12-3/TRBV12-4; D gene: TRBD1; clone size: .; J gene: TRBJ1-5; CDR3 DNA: TGTGCCAGCAGTTTCCATCCCGGGACAGGGCCCATCTATAGCAATCAGCCCCAGCATTTT; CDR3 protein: CASSFHPGTGPIYSNQPQHF
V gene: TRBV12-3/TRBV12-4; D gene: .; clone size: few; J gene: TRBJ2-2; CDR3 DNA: TGTGCCAGCAGCTTTGCCTCCACCGGGGAGCTGTTTTTT; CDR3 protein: CASSFASTGELFF
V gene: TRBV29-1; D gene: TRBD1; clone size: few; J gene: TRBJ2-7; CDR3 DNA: TGCAGCGTTGGAACGGGACAGGGGTACGAGCAGTACTTC; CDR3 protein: CSVGTGQGYEQYF
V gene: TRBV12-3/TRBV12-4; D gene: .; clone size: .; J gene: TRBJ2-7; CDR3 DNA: TGTGCCAGCAGTCCGCCTATGGCTGCCGACGAGCAGTACTTC; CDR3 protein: CASSPPMAADEQYF
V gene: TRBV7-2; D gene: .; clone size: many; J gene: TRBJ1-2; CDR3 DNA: TGTGCCAGCAGCTTATTGACGGCGAACTATGGCTACACCTTC; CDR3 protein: CASSLLTANYGYTF
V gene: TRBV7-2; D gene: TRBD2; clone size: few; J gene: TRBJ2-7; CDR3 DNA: TGTGCCAGCAGCTTAGGGGGGGGAACGGGCTACGAGCAGTACTTC; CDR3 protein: CASSLGGGTGYEQYF
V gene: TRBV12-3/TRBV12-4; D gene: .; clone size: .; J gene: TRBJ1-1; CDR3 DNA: TGTGCCAGCAGTTATGGGGGCTCAAGGACTGAAGCTTTCTTT; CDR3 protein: CASSYGGSRTEAFF
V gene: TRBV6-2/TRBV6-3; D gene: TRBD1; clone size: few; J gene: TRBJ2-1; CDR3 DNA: TGTGCCAGCAGTTACGAGGGGGCGGTTTATGAGCAGTTCTTC; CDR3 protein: CASSYEGAVYEQFF
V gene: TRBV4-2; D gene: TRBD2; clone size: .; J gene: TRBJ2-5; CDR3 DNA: TGTGCCAGCAGCCATGGGACTAGCGGGGAGAGGGAGACCCAGTACTTC; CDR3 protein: CASSHGTSGERETQYF
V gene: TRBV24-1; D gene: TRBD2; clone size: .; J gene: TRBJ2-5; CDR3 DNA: TGTGCCACCTCCCCCCGGGGGGACCAAGAGACCCAGTACTTC; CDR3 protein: CATSPRGDQETQYF
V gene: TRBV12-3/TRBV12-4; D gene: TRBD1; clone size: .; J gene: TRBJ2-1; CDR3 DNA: TGTGCCAGCAGTCTACAGGGGCTCTACAATGAGCAGTTCTTC; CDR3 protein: CASSLQGLYNEQFF
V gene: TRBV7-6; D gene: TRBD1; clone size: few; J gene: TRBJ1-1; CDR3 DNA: TGTGCCAGCAGCTCGGACAGGGCGGGATCCCTGAACACTGAAGCTTTCTTT; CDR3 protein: CASSSDRAGSLNTEAFF